The rows below give T cell receptor beta chains drawn from one sample of a study of cytomegalovirus exposure and HLA in healthy donors. TCRdb's table, derived via immunoSEQ multiplex PCR, lists solely in-frame clones and lacks some. Of over 100,000 clones in the sample, 85% to 90% are singletons; the top ten hold 0.95% to 1.5%. What was sequenced was PBMCs. The receptors come from a woman aged 18-30 years in good health and CMV-seronegative. CDR3s include the opening cysteine and the closing phenylalanine or tryptophan. Fields, in order: CDR3 protein, CDR3 DNA, V gene, clone size, D gene, J gene. D genes are given only for firm matches. The size of a clone is reported for some rows only, either as once, few or many, or as a class for expanded clones.

CASSPTSGGAREQFF TGTGCCAGCTCACCAACTAGCGGGGGGGCCCGCGAGCAGTTCTTC TRBV18 few TRBD2 TRBJ2-1
CASSVGQITEAFF TGTGCCAGCAGTGTGGGACAGATCACTGAAGCTTTCTTT TRBV6-1 - TRBD1 TRBJ1-1
CASKHGPDRETQYF TGTGCCAGCAAGCACGGCCCGGACAGGGAGACCCAGTACTTC TRBV2 - TRBD1 TRBJ2-5
CARSSLTNRGPSYEQYF TGTGCCAGAAGCTCCCTCACTAATAGGGGGCCCTCCTACGAGCAGTACTTC TRBV5-3 - TRBD1 TRBJ2-7
CATSRRGTIQANYGYTF TGTGCCACCAGCAGAAGGGGTACGATCCAAGCTAACTATGGCTACACCTTC TRBV15 - - TRBJ1-2
CASNEGWAGNTEAFF TGTGCCAGTAACGAAGGATGGGCGGGGAACACTGAAGCTTTCTTT TRBV6-5 once - TRBJ1-1
CASSGWPDEAFF TGTGCCAGCTCGGGTTGGCCGGATGAAGCTTTCTTT TRBV6-5 - - TRBJ1-1
CASSVAPYQTGELFF TGTGCCAGCAGCGTAGCTCCGTACCAGACCGGGGAGCTGTTTTTT TRBV9 - - TRBJ2-2
CASRQGINEQYF TGTGCCAGCAGACAGGGGATAAACGAGCAGTACTTC TRBV25-1 once TRBD1 TRBJ2-7
CAISVGDGYTF TGTGCCATCAGCGTCGGGGATGGCTACACCTTC TRBV10-3 - - TRBJ1-2
CASRTGGTDYGYTF TGTGCCAGCAGGACCGGCGGGACGGATTATGGCTACACCTTC TRBV6-1 - - TRBJ1-2
CASSLLGGTGTYEQYF TGTGCCAGCAGTTTGCTGGGGGGAACAGGAACCTACGAGCAGTACTTC TRBV27 - - TRBJ2-7
CSVVDRDNYGYTF TGCAGCGTTGTGGACAGGGACAACTATGGCTACACCTTC TRBV29-1 - TRBD1 TRBJ1-2
CASSTTYEQFF TGTGCCAGCAGTACTACCTACGAGCAGTTCTTC TRBV2 - - TRBJ2-1
CASSGRDRFYTF TGTGCCAGCAGTGGTCGGGACAGATTCTACACCTTC TRBV6-5 - TRBD1 TRBJ1-2
CASRAGQGAGGYTF TGTGCCAGCAGAGCCGGACAGGGGGCCGGTGGCTACACCTTC TRBV7-9 - TRBD1 TRBJ1-2
CASSPRGDSTEAFF TGTGCCAGCTCACCTAGGGGGGACAGCACTGAAGCTTTCTTT TRBV18 - TRBD1 TRBJ1-1
CASSPRRSSYNEQFF TGTGCCAGCAGCCCCCGTAGGAGCTCCTACAATGAGCAGTTCTTC TRBV11-2 - - TRBJ2-1
CASSWTSGASEQYF TGTGCCAGCAGCTGGACTAGCGGGGCGTCCGAGCAGTACTTC TRBV5-8 - TRBD2 TRBJ2-7
CASRIQGMSGELFF TGTGCCAGCAGGATACAGGGAATGAGCGGGGAGCTGTTTTTT TRBV27 - - TRBJ2-2
CATSRETGGFQPQHF TGTGCCACCAGCAGAGAGACAGGGGGCTTTCAGCCCCAGCATTTT TRBV15 - TRBD1 TRBJ1-5
CSARVPGEAFF TGCAGTGCTAGAGTCCCAGGCGAAGCTTTCTTT TRBV20-1 - - TRBJ1-1
CASSQGTGGPSEKLFF TGCGCCAGCAGCCAAGGAACGGGGGGGCCTAGCGAAAAACTGTTTTTT TRBV4-1 - - TRBJ1-4
CASRTQGQREGYTF TGTGCCAGCAGGACACAGGGGCAGCGGGAGGGCTACACCTTC TRBV6-5 - TRBD1 TRBJ1-2
CATSRRTGSGNTIYF TGTGCCACCAGCAGACGGACAGGCTCTGGAAACACCATATATTTT TRBV15 once TRBD1 TRBJ1-3
CASSVGQGSYSPLHF TGTGCCAGCAGTGTCGGGCAGGGTAGTTATTCACCCCTCCACTTT TRBV6-1 - - TRBJ1-6
CASSPRGALNTEAFF TGTGCCAGCAGTCCCCGGGGAGCTCTGAACACTGAAGCTTTCTTT TRBV2 - - TRBJ1-1
CASSLAAGANVLTF TGTGCCAGCAGCTTAGCGGCTGGGGCCAACGTCCTGACTTTC TRBV11-2 - - TRBJ2-6
CASSTQAGLPRVVF TGTGCCAGTAGTACCCAGGCCGGGCTCCCCAGGGTGGTCTTC TRBV19 - - TRBJ2-1
CASSPNAGSSEAFF TGCGCCAGCAGCCCTAACGCGGGGTCAAGTGAAGCTTTCTTT TRBV5-1 - - TRBJ1-1
CASSPAAGAGTDTQYF TGTGCCAGCAGCCCCGCTGCGGGGGCGGGCACAGATACGCAGTATTTT TRBV7-8 - - TRBJ2-3
CASSYSQNSPLHF TGTGCCAGCAGTTACTCTCAAAATTCACCCCTCCACTTT TRBV6-5 - - TRBJ1-6
CAISSGEHSYEQYF TGTGCCATCAGTTCCGGGGAACACTCCTACGAGCAGTACTTC TRBV10-3 - - TRBJ2-7